Below are 18 T cell receptor beta chains sequenced from a single sample in a study of blood T cells in healthy people across ages (dated by TCRdb to the mid-2010s). The library relied on 5' RACE. Sequencing instrument: Illumina HiSeq 2500. A second about 7 to 12 cycle PCR used a sample-barcoded 5' primer and a J-beta primer mix. TCRdb redid the processing of the public reads, applying fastp at Q25 and MiXCR, and retained in-frame beta chains. Each entry is one CDR3 protein sequence, shown with its most common DNA and genes. Here the sample has around 800,000 distinct CDR3 sequences; around half occur a single time. The ten largest account for around 41% of the sample. The specimen sequenced was blood. Source of these receptors: a man older than 75 in good health.

There are a few counts of this clonotype. The chain uses TRBV2 and TRBJ2-4, with 12 bases identical to TRBD2. The CDR3 totals 15 residues. Germline-derived CDR1 and CDR2 are SNHLY and FYNNEI. V shed 4 bases, J shed 3 bases, and the junction held 1 base outside the gene matches. CDR3: CASSGLAGVKNIQYF. In nucleotides, the CDR3 is TGTGCCAGCAGTGGACTAGCGGGAGTCAAAAACATTCAGTACTTC. Full variable domain (outside the CDR3, taken from reference TRBV2 and TRBJ2-4): EPEVTQTPSHQVTQMGQEVILRCVPISNHLYFYWYRQILGQKVEFLVSFYNNEISEKSEIFDDQFSVERPDGSNFTLKIRSTKLEDSAMYFCASSGLAGVKNIQYFGAGTRLSVL.

The chain has TRBV28 and TRBJ2-7; TRBD1 is a possible D gene (6 bases). Trimming took 5 bases from V and 2 from J, leaving 13 bases between them. The CDR3 extends over 14 amino acids. CDR1 MDHEN and CDR2 SYDVKM come from the germline V gene. CDR3 bases: TGTGCCAGCAGTCCACGGACAGAGGCCTACGAGCAGTACTTC. Translated: CASSPRTEAYEQYF.

This clonotype was recorded a few times. The chain is built from TRBV27 and TRBJ2-5; 11 bases fit TRBD1. The CDR3 consists of 12 residues. The V gene's germline CDR1 is MNHEY and CDR2 SMNVEV (reference sequence). Trimming removed 8 bases from V and 13 bases from J; junction bases left unmatched: 9. This chain's CDR3 is CASHSGTGGRYF. CDR3 nucleotide sequence: TGTGCCAGCCATAGCGGGACAGGGGGTAGGTACTTC.

This chain joins TRBV2 and TRBJ2-5; weak D call: TRBD2 (6 bases). V lost 6 bases to trimming and J lost 11 bases, with 13 bases between them. Germline CDR1 is SNHLY and CDR2 is FYNNEI. This CDR3 is built from 11 residues. The CDR3 sequence is CASRGTGEQYF. The CDR3 nucleotides are TGTGCCAGCAGAGGGACGGGAGAGCAGTACTTC.

This chain links TRBV15 with TRBJ2-6; possibly TRBD1 for D (5 bases). V lost 3 bases to trimming and J lost 4 bases, with 13 bases between them. From germline, CDR1 is LNHNV and CDR2 YYDKDF (reference sequence). The CDR3 consists of 16 residues. The CDR3 here is CATSSGGPGGANVLTF. The CDR3 DNA follows: TGTGCCACCAGCAGCGGCGGTCCAGGGGGGGCCAACGTCCTGACTTTC.

Of note for this clonotype: The junction and the germline gene differ at one end; a read error may be behind it. The V call is TRBV7-2, the J call TRBJ2-4; TRBD2 matches 12 bases. Germline V gene sequence: CDR1 SGHTA, CDR2 FQGNSA. CDR3 length equals 18 residues. CDR3 sequence: CASSTGLAGGPAKNILYF. The CDR3, as DNA: TGTGCCAGCAGCACCGGCCTAGCGGGAGGGCCGGCCAAAAACATTCTGTACTTC.

V usage is TRBV20-1 and J usage is TRBJ2-3; 8 bases match TRBD2. The CDR3 is 15 residues long. Germline-derived CDR1 and CDR2 are DFQATT and SNEGSKA (reference sequence). V was clipped by 4 bases and J by 14 bases; unmatched bases: 20. The CDR3 bases are TGCAGTGCTAACCCTGCGGGAGGTTGGGGCAGAGACGCGTATTTT. This translates into CSANPAGGWGRDAYF.

This rearrangement joins TRBV4-1 to TRBJ2-5; weak D call: TRBD2 (5 bases). This CDR3 contains 14 residues. Trimming removed 0 bases at V and 4 bases at J, with 9 bases between. CDR1 and CDR2 (germline): MGHRA, YSYEKL. The CDR3 spells CASSQEASLETQYF. In nucleotides, the CDR3 is TGCGCCAGCAGCCAAGAAGCTAGCTTAGAGACCCAGTACTTC.

The chain joins TRBV29-1 to TRBJ1-2; D is unresolved. Germline V gene lookup returns CDR1 SQVTM and CDR2 ANQGSEA. This CDR3 comprises 12 residues. Trimming removed 4 bases at V and 0 bases at J, with 6 bases between. The CDR3 is CSVGSANYGYTF. CDR3 in DNA: TGCAGCGTTGGGTCGGCTAACTATGGCTACACCTTC.

The chain links TRBV2 to TRBJ2-7; D is perhaps TRBD1 or TRBD2 (5 bases each). The CDR3 contains 16 residues. The germline V and J ends were trimmed by 4 bases and 6 bases, with 22 bases remaining between them. CDR1 is SNHLY, CDR2 FYNNEI, per germline. The CDR3: CASSVSGTRAAGEQYF. CDR3 bases: TGTGCCAGCAGTGTTTCCGGGACCAGGGCGGCCGGCGAGCAGTACTTC.

Details on this clonotype: Mismatch with germline at one junction end may stem from a read error. The chain combines TRBV2 with TRBJ2-4; no definite D call. Germline V gives CDR1 SNHLY, CDR2 FYNNEI. The CDR3 is 15 residues long. The CDR3 sequence: CASSENRGALNFQYF. CDR3 DNA: TGTGCCAGCAGTGAAAATCGAGGAGCTTTAAACTTTCAGTACTTC. The whole variable domain, remainder taken from reference TRBV2 and TRBJ2-4, is EPEVTQTPSHQVTQMGQEVILRCVPISNHLYFYWYRQILGQKVEFLVSFYNNEISEKSEIFDDQFSVERPDGSNFTLKIRSTKLEDSAMYFCASSENRGALNFQYFGAGTRLSVL.

The chain recombines TRBV12-3 or TRBV12-4 with TRBJ2-1; 9 positions match TRBD2. V lost 6 bases to trimming and J lost 4 bases; unmatched junction nucleotides: 7. The CDR3 has 15 amino acids. The CDR3 is CASRPRTSVYNEQFF. As DNA, the CDR3 is TGTGCCAGCAGACCAAGGACTAGCGTTTACAATGAGCAGTTCTTC.

The chain couples TRBV20-1 to TRBJ1-1; tentatively, D is TRBD1 (6 bases). V gave up 1 base and J gave up 11 bases, with 17 bases separating them. In germline, CDR1 is DFQATT, CDR2 SNEGSKA (reference sequence). This CDR3 contains 13 residues. CDR3 coding DNA: TGCAGTGCTAGAGGGACAGTATACTGGGGGGCTTTCTTT. Protein sequence: CSARGTVYWGAFF.

Note on this clonotype: A read error may produce the germline difference seen at one junction end. The chain recombines TRBV7-7 with TRBJ2-5; 10 bases map to TRBD2. CDR1 is SSHAT, CDR2 FNYEAQ, per germline (reference sequence). The CDR3 covers 15 residues. This CDR3 reads CASSQTGTSEETQYF. The CDR3 nucleotides are TGTGCTAGCAGCCAGACCGGGACTAGCGAAGAGACCCAGTACTTC.

This clonotype was found a few times. The chain joins TRBV27 to TRBJ2-2; no clear D gene. Trimming took off 1 base at V and 5 bases at J, with 5 bases between the two ends. Germline CDR1 MNHEY, CDR2 SMNVEV (reference sequence). The CDR3 covers 13 residues. For the CDR3, the DNA is TGTGCCAGCAGTTTATTTGCAACCGGGGAGCTGTTTTTT. This codes for CASSLFATGELFF.

The gene calls are TRBV5-1 and TRBJ2-7; weak D call: TRBD1 (5 bases). The CDR3 is made up of 14 amino acids. Germline CDR1 reads SGHRS; CDR2 reads YFSETQ. V was shortened by 0 bases and J by 3 bases, with 10 bases between the two germline ends. The CDR3 nucleotides are TGCGCCAGCAGCTTGGCCCCGACAGTCTACGAGCAGTACTTC. Translated: CASSLAPTVYEQYF.

V is TRBV2 and J is TRBJ2-5; 13 positions match TRBD2. The DNA end is more similar to TRBJ2-7, so the J call may be wrong. The CDR3 consists of 14 residues. Germline lookup yields CDR1 SNHLY and CDR2 FYNNEI. The chain's CDR3 is CASTLGLAGNEQYF. The DNA of the CDR3 is TGTGCCAGCACTTTGGGACTAGCGGGAAACGAGCAGTACTTC.

The chain has TRBV28 and TRBJ2-4; 12 bases are a match to TRBD1. This CDR3 has 15 residues. Germline values: CDR1 MDHEN, CDR2 SYDVKM. V dropped 4 bases and J dropped 13; count of bases not matched to a gene: 11. The CDR3 region has the DNA TGTGCCAGCAGTTCCCCCGGGGACAGGGGGCATGAGCAGTACTTC. Encoded protein: CASSSPGDRGHEQYF.